This is a list of T cell receptor beta chains from one sample in a study of blood T cells in healthy people across ages. TCRdb re-analysed the 5' RACE reads in MiXCR, keeping a single row per CDR3 protein. Of 1.2 million to 1.5 million distinct CDR3 sequences listed, 42% are singletons. Sequences were obtained from blood. These receptors originate from a woman aged 18-30 years in good health. Each CDR3 is given with its conserved first and last residue. D genes are given only for firm matches. Expanded clones get a size class; other rows say once, few or many, or leave the size out.

abundance,j_gene,d_gene,v_gene,CDR3aa,CDR3nt
few,TRBJ1-5,-,TRBV20-1,CSARGPPFALSNQPQHF,TGCAGTGCTAGAGGGCCGCCGTTCGCCTTGAGCAATCAGCCCCAGCATTTT
few,TRBJ2-3,TRBD1,TRBV7-9,CASSSTGWVTDTQYF,TGTGCCAGCAGCTCGACAGGGTGGGTGACAGATACGCAGTATTTT
few,TRBJ1-2,TRBD1,TRBV6-5,CASSLGQEGDYGYTF,TGTGCCAGCAGTCTGGGACAGGAGGGAGACTATGGCTACACCTTC
-,TRBJ1-4,-,TRBV21-1,CASRPSGTGVEKLFF,TGTGCCAGCCGTCCATCCGGGACAGGGGTGGAAAAACTGTTTTTT
-,TRBJ2-1,TRBD2,TRBV3-1,CASSHLAGSLYEQFF,TGTGCCAGCAGCCACCTAGCGGGATCGCTATATGAGCAGTTCTTC
-,TRBJ1-2,-,TRBV28,CASSFRTALREDMLGYTF,TGTGCCAGCAGTTTCCGGACAGCCCTAAGGGAGGATATGCTGGGCTACACCTTC
-,TRBJ2-4,TRBD1,TRBV4-1,CASSASPDRGKNIQYF,TGCGCCAGCAGCGCGTCCCCGGACAGGGGGAAAAACATTCAGTACTTC
few,TRBJ2-5,-,TRBV28,CASSFWQVQETQYF,TGTGCCAGCAGTTTTTGGCAGGTCCAAGAGACCCAGTACTTC
few,TRBJ2-1,-,TRBV27,CASSLLQGDNEQFF,TGTGCCAGCAGTTTGCTACAGGGTGACAATGAGCAGTTCTTC
-,TRBJ2-3,TRBD2,TRBV10-3,CAISSGIGDTQYF,TGTGCCATCTCTAGCGGGATAGGGGATACGCAGTATTTT
many,TRBJ2-4,-,TRBV29-1,CSVLGRLSENIQYF,TGCAGCGTTCTTGGACGTCTCTCCGAAAACATTCAGTACTTC
few,TRBJ1-1,-,TRBV9,CASSVVGRKSTEAFF,TGTGCCAGCAGCGTAGTAGGCAGGAAGAGCACTGAAGCTTTCTTT
-,TRBJ1-2,-,TRBV6-1,CASSEAKGQDYGYTF,TGTGCCAGCAGTGAAGCGAAGGGGCAGGACTATGGCTACACCTTC
-,TRBJ2-1,TRBD2,TRBV2,CASNGGLAGSDSYNEQFF,TGTGCCAGCAACGGCGGACTAGCGGGGTCTGACTCCTACAATGAGCAGTTCTTC
-,TRBJ2-5,TRBD2,TRBV6-1,CASSGSGTETQYF,TGTGCCAGCAGTGGTAGCGGGACTGAGACCCAGTACTTC
-,TRBJ2-1,TRBD2,TRBV7-2,CASSLEAGGLDEPFF,TGTGCCAGCAGCTTAGAGGCGGGAGGGTTGGATGAGCCGTTCTTC
-,TRBJ1-1,-,TRBV5-5,CASSLGQDPEAFF,TGTGCCAGCAGCTTGGGACAGGACCCTGAAGCTTTCTTT
-,TRBJ2-7,-,TRBV6-6,CASSYHPSYEQYF,TGTGCCAGCAGTTACCACCCTTCCTACGAGCAGTACTTC
few,TRBJ2-7,-,TRBV6-5,CASILKEKAYYEQYF,TGTGCCAGCATTCTCAAAGAAAAGGCCTACTACGAGCAGTACTTC
-,TRBJ2-4,-,TRBV7-2,CASSLRGGDGQYF,TGTGCCAGCAGCTTAAGGGGCGGGGATGGTCAGTACTTC
few,TRBJ2-4,TRBD2,TRBV9,CASSTSGGAKNIQYF,TGTGCCAGCAGCACTAGCGGGGGAGCCAAAAACATTCAGTACTTC
-,TRBJ2-3,TRBD2,TRBV2,CARGLGRGADTQYF,TGTGCCAGAGGACTAGGGCGGGGAGCAGATACGCAGTATTTT
-,TRBJ1-6,TRBD1,TRBV20-1,CSATPTGGGPLHF,TGCAGTGCTACCCCGACAGGGGGAGGACCCCTCCACTTT
-,TRBJ2-7,-,TRBV12-3/TRBV12-4,CASSKQGTISYEQYF,TGTGCCAGCAGTAAACAGGGTACGATCTCCTACGAGCAGTACTTC
-,TRBJ2-7,-,TRBV7-2,CASSLGVGPSYEQYF,TGTGCCAGCAGCCTCGGCGTCGGGCCCTCCTACGAGCAGTACTTC
once,TRBJ1-5,TRBD1,TRBV28,CASSLDGKGALNQPQHF,TGTGCCAGCAGTTTAGACGGGAAGGGGGCCCTCAATCAGCCCCAGCATTTT
-,TRBJ1-2,-,TRBV9,CASSVAATYGYTF,TGTGCCAGCAGCGTAGCTGCAACCTATGGCTACACCTTC
-,TRBJ1-4,-,TRBV4-2,CTSSQVGEEKLFF,TGTACCAGCAGCCAAGTAGGGGAGGAGAAACTGTTTTTT
-,TRBJ2-7,-,TRBV21-1,CASRTSGNSEQYF,TGTGCCAGCAGGACTAGCGGGAATAGTGAGCAGTACTTC
few,TRBJ1-2,-,TRBV6-5,CASSLREGNYGYTF,TGTGCCAGCAGCCTAAGGGAAGGGAACTATGGCTACACCTTC
few,TRBJ1-1,TRBD1,TRBV6-2/TRBV6-3,CASRTNPGQGKAKTEAFF,TGTGCCAGCAGGACCAATCCGGGACAGGGGAAGGCTAAGACTGAAGCTTTCTTT
-,TRBJ2-7,TRBD2,TRBV5-1,CASSSSGAGEPSYEQYF,TGCGCCAGCAGCTCCTCTGGAGCGGGAGAACCGTCCTACGAGCAGTACTTC
-,TRBJ2-1,-,TRBV7-8,CASSLVSGGSRETQFF,TGTGCCAGCAGCTTAGTTTCCGGGGGAAGTCGGGAGACCCAGTTCTTC
-,TRBJ2-3,-,TRBV5-5,CASAQEYSTDTQYF,TGTGCCAGCGCCCAGGAGTATAGCACAGATACGCAGTATTTT
-,TRBJ1-1,TRBD1,TRBV5-1,CASSLESGQGSTEAFF,TGCGCCAGCAGCTTGGAATCGGGACAGGGGAGCACTGAAGCTTTCTTT
-,TRBJ2-3,TRBD2,TRBV11-2,CASSSPGLAVRGTQYF,TGTGCCAGCAGCTCTCCGGGACTAGCGGTCAGGGGTACGCAGTATTTT
-,TRBJ2-5,-,TRBV20-1,CSARRSSRETQYF,TGCAGTGCTAGACGTTCTTCACGGGAGACCCAGTACTTC
few,TRBJ2-7,TRBD2,TRBV20-1,CSAFMVSGTFPYEQYF,TGCAGTGCCTTCATGGTGAGCGGGACCTTCCCCTACGAGCAGTACTTC
once,TRBJ2-3,-,TRBV6-1,CASSDLPLPVLGDTQYF,TGTGCCAGCAGTGATTTACCCCTCCCAGTCCTGGGGGATACGCAGTATTTT
-,TRBJ2-2,-,TRBV14,CASSQVGTAGELFF,TGTGCCAGCAGCCAAGTGGGGACGGCCGGGGAGCTGTTTTTT
-,TRBJ2-7,-,TRBV10-3,CAITGRTSNRDEQYF,TGTGCCATCACTGGAAGGACGTCGAACCGGGACGAGCAGTACTTC
few,TRBJ2-1,TRBD1,TRBV14,CASSRSGGSSYNEQFF,TGTGCCAGCAGCCGATCAGGGGGCAGCTCCTACAATGAGCAGTTCTTC
-,TRBJ1-4,TRBD1,TRBV12-3/TRBV12-4,CASSIQTGVGEKLFF,TGTGCCAGCAGTATACAGACAGGGGTGGGTGAAAAACTGTTTTTT
-,TRBJ1-4,-,TRBV28,CASIRSAGSGKLFF,TGTGCCAGCATCCGGTCGGCGGGGAGCGGGAAACTGTTTTTT
few,TRBJ2-1,-,TRBV6-1,CASSERWGSNEQFF,TGTGCCAGCAGTGAAAGGTGGGGGAGCAATGAGCAGTTCTTC
few,TRBJ1-6,TRBD1,TRBV20-1,CSATPTGMGNSPLHF,TGCAGTGCCACCCCGACAGGGATGGGTAATTCACCCCTCCACTTT
-,TRBJ1-5,TRBD1,TRBV20-1,CSARAGQGRGQPQHF,TGCAGTGCTAGAGCTGGACAGGGGAGGGGTCAGCCCCAGCATTTT
few,TRBJ2-2,-,TRBV12-3/TRBV12-4,CASRWGTGELFF,TGTGCCAGCAGATGGGGCACCGGGGAGCTGTTTTTT
-,TRBJ2-7,-,TRBV24-1,CATSDTSGSPYEQYF,TGTGCCACCAGTGATACCTCGGGCAGTCCCTACGAGCAGTACTTC
-,TRBJ2-2,-,TRBV20-1,CSARNRGTTGELFF,TGCAGTGCTAGGAATCGGGGTACCACCGGGGAGCTGTTTTTT
-,TRBJ2-5,-,TRBV28,CASGSPNQETQYF,TGTGCCAGCGGATCGCCGAACCAAGAGACCCAGTACTTC
-,TRBJ2-3,-,TRBV3-1,CASSQYHTTDTQYF,TGTGCCAGCAGCCAATACCATACCACAGATACGCAGTATTTT
-,TRBJ2-7,TRBD2,TRBV6-5,CASSRSGGDYNEQYF,TGTGCCAGCAGTAGAAGCGGGGGGGATTACAATGAGCAGTACTTC
-,TRBJ2-7,TRBD1,TRBV10-2,CASSDTGTGHNEQYF,TGCGCCAGCAGTGATACCGGGACAGGTCACAATGAGCAGTACTTC
-,TRBJ1-2,TRBD1,TRBV2,CASSEAQGAYGYTF,TGTGCCAGCAGTGAAGCCCAGGGGGCCTATGGCTACACCTTC
-,TRBJ2-7,-,TRBV6-6,CASTLRLTFHEQYF,TGTGCCAGCACCCTAAGGTTGACTTTCCACGAGCAGTACTTC
few,TRBJ1-2,TRBD1,TRBV4-1,CASSQDPKGAGSGYTF,TGCGCCAGCAGCCAAGATCCAAAGGGGGCAGGTAGTGGCTACACCTTC
-,TRBJ1-5,-,TRBV20-1,CSARGQFSNQPQHF,TGCAGTGCTAGAGGACAGTTTAGCAATCAGCCCCAGCATTTT